Given below is one TCR beta chain in context. Per the original data handling: It was from reference gene primer amplification that nucleated cell counts were estimated. Sequencing used immunoSEQ multiplex PCR; TCRdb keeps in-frame clones, though not all of them. V and J calls and clone size are copied from that table; D and trimming were computed from the DNA. The repertoire holds some 230,000 clones, with 70% to 90% as singletons. CDR1 is SNHLY and CDR2 is FYNNEI in the germline V gene. The CDR3 contains 14 residues. Between the trimmed V and J ends, which lost 5 bases and 3 bases, there was a span of 13 bases. This entry belongs to a study of blood T cell repertoires in COVID-19. About the study: The origin of the acute and convalescent COVID-19 samples was the United States, Italy and Spain. Nucleic acid was either cDNA or gDNA, and it came from T cells, B-cell-depleted T cells, or PBMCs.

The chain uses TRBV2 and TRBJ1-1; tentatively, D is TRBD1 (6 bases). The source is a man aged 35 to 55 with acute or convalescent COVID-19. Sequenced sample: peripheral blood. The CDR3 protein is CASSTPGHHTEAFF. CDR3 coding DNA: TGTGCCAGCAGTACACCGGGACATCACACTGAAGCTTTCTTT.